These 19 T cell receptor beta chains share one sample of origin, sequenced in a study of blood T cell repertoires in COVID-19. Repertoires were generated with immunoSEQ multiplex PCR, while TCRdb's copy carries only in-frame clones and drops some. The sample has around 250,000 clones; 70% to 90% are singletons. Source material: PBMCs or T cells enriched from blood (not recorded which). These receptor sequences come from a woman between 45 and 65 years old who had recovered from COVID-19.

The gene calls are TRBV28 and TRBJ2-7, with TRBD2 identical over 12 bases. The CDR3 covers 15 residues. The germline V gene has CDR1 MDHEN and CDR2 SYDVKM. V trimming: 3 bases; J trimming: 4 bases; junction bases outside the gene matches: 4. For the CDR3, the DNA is TGTGCCAGCAGTTTCGGGCTAGCGGGAGGGTACGAGCAGTACTTC. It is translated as CASSFGLAGGYEQYF.

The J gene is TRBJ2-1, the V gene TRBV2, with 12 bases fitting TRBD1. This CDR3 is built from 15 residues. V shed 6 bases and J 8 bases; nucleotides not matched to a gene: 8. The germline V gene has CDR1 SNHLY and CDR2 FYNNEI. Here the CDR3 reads CASRRLGQGAHEQFF. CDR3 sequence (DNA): TGTGCCAGCAGGAGGCTGGGACAGGGGGCCCATGAGCAGTTCTTC. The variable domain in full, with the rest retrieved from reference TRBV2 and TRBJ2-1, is EPEVTQTPSHQVTQMGQEVILRCVPISNHLYFYWYRQILGQKVEFLVSFYNNEISEKSEIFDDQFSVERPDGSNFTLKIRSTKLEDSAMYFCASRRLGQGAHEQFFGPGTRLTVL.

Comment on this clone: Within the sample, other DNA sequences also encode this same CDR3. DNA of the CDR3: TGTGCCAGCAGCTTGGCGGCGGGTGGCGCCTACGAGCAGTACTTC. Protein product: CASSLAAGGAYEQYF. The V gene is TRBV5-5, the J gene TRBJ2-7; D is possibly TRBD2 (5 bases). The germline V and J ends were trimmed by 0 bases and 2 bases, with 12 bases remaining between them. The CDR3 is 15 amino acids. CDR1 SGHKS and CDR2 YYEKEE come from the germline V gene (reference sequence). The full variable domain, rest sourced from reference TRBV5-5 and TRBJ2-7, is DAGVTQSPTHLIKTRGQQVTLRCSPISGHKSVSWYQQVLGQGPQFIFQYYEKEERGRGNFPDRFSARQFPNYSSELNVNALLLGDSALYLCASSLAAGGAYEQYFGPGTRLTVT.

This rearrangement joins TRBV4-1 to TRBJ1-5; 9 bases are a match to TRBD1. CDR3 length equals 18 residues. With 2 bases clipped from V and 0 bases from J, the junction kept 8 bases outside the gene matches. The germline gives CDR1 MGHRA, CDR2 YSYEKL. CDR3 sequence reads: CASSQFDRGRYSNQPQHF. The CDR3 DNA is TGCGCCAGCAGCCAATTTGACAGGGGGAGATATAGCAATCAGCCCCAGCATTTT.

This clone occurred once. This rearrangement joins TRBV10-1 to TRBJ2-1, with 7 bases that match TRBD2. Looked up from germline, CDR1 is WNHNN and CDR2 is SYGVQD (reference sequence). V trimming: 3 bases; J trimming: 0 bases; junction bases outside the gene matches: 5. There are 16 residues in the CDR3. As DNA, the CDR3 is TGCGCCAGCAGTGATGATGGCGGGAGCTCCTACAATGAGCAGTTCTTC. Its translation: CASSDDGGSSYNEQFF.

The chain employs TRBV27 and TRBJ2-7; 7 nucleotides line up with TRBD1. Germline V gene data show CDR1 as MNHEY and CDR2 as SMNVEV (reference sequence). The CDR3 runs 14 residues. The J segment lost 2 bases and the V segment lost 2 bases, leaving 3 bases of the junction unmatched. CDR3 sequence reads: CASSLTGVPYEQYF. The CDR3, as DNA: TGTGCCAGCAGTTTAACAGGGGTTCCCTACGAGCAGTACTTC.

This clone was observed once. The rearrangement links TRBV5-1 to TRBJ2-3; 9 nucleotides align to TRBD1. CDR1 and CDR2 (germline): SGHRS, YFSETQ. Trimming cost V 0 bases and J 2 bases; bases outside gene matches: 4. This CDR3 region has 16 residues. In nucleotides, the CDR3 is TGCGCCAGCAGCTTGGACGGGACAGGGCACACAGATACGCAGTATTTT. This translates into CASSLDGTGHTDTQYF.

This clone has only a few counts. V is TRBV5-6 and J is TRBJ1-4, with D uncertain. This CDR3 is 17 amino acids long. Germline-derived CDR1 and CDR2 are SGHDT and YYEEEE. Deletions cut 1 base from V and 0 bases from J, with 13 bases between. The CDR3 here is CASSLFETIATNEKLFF. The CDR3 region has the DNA TGTGCCAGCAGCTTGTTTGAGACAATTGCAACTAATGAAAAACTGTTTTTT.

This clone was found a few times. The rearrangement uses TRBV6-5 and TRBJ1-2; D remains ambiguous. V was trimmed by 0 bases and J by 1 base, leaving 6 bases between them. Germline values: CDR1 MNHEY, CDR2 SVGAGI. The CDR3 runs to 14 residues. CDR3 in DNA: TGTGCCAGCAGTTACTCGGGCAGTAACTATGGCTACACCTTC. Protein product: CASSYSGSNYGYTF.

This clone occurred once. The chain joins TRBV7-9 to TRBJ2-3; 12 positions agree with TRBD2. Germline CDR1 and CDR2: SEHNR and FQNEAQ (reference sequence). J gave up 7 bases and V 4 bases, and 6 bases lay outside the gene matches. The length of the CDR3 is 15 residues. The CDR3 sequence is CASSSSGRAQNTQYF. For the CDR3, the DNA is TGTGCCAGCAGCTCTAGCGGGAGGGCACAGAATACGCAGTATTTT.

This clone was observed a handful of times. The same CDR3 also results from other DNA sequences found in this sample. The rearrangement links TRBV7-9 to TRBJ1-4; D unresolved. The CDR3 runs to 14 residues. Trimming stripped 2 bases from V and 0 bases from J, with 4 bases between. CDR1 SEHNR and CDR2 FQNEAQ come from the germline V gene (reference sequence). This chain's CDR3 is CASSLQSTNEKLFF. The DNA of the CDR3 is TGTGCCAGCAGCTTACAGTCAACTAATGAAAAACTGTTTTTT.

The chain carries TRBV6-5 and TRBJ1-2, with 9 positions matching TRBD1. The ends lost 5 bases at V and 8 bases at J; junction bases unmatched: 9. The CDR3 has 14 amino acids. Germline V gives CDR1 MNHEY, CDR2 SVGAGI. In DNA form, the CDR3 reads TGTGCCAGCAGTAATGGACAGGGGAGGAGAGGCTACACCTTC. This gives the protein CASSNGQGRRGYTF.

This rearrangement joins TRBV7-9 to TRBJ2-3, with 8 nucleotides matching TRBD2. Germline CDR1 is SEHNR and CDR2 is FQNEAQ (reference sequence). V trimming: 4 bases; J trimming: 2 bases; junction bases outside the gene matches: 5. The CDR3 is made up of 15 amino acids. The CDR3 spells CASSSQRENTDTQYF. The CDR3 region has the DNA TGTGCCAGCAGCTCGCAGCGGGAGAACACAGATACGCAGTATTTT.

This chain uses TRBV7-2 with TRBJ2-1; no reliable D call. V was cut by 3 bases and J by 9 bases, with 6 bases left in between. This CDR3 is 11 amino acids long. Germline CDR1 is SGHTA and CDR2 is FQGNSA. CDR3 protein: CASSFRVEQFF. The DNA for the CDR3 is TGTGCCAGCAGCTTTCGGGTTGAGCAGTTCTTC. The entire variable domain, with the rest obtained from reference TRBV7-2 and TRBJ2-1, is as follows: GAGVSQSPSNKVTEKGKDVELRCDPISGHTALYWYRQSLGQGLEFLIYFQGNSAPDKSGLPSDRFSAERTGGSVSTLTIQRTQQEDSAVYLCASSFRVEQFFGPGTRLTVL.

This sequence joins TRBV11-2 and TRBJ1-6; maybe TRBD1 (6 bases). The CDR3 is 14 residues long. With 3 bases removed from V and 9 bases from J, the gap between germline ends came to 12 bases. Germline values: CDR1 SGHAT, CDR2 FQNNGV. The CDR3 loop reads CASSFGGSVSPLHF. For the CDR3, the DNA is TGTGCCAGCAGCTTTGGGGGCTCGGTTTCACCCCTCCACTTT.

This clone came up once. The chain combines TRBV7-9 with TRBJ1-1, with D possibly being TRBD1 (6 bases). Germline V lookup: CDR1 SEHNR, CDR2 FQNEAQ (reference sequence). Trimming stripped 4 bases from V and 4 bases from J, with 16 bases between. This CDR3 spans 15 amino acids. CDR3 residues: CASSSETGWGTEAFF. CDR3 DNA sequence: TGTGCCAGCAGCTCTGAGACAGGCTGGGGCACTGAAGCTTTCTTT.

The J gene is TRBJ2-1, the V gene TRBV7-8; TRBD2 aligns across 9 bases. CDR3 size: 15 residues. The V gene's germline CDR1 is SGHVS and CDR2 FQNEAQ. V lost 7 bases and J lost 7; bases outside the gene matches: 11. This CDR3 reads CASNQLAGAWNEQFF. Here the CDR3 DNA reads TGTGCCAGCAACCAATTAGCGGGAGCATGGAATGAGCAGTTCTTC.

The CDR3 protein is CASSKASGTSYNEQFF. In nucleotides, the CDR3 is TGTGCCAGTAGTAAGGCTAGCGGGACTTCCTACAATGAGCAGTTCTTC. The chain uses TRBV19 and TRBJ2-1; TRBD2 matches at 9 bases. Germline-derived CDR1 and CDR2 are LNHDA and SQIVND (reference sequence). The CDR3 is made up of 16 amino acids. V lost 4 bases, J lost 1 base, and 5 bases stayed unmatched.

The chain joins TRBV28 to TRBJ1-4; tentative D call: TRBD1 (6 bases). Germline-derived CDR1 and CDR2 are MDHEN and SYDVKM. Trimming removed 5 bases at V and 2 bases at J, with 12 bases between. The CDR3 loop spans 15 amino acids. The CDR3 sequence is CASSPPGVTNEKLFF. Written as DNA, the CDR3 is TGTGCCAGCAGTCCGCCAGGGGTGACTAATGAAAAACTGTTTTTT. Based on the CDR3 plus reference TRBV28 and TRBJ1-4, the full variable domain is DVKVTQSSRYLVKRTGEKVFLECVQDMDHENMFWYRQDPGLGLRLIYFSYDVKMKEKGDIPEGYSVSREKKERFSLILESASTNQTSMYLCASSPPGVTNEKLFFGSGTQLSVL.